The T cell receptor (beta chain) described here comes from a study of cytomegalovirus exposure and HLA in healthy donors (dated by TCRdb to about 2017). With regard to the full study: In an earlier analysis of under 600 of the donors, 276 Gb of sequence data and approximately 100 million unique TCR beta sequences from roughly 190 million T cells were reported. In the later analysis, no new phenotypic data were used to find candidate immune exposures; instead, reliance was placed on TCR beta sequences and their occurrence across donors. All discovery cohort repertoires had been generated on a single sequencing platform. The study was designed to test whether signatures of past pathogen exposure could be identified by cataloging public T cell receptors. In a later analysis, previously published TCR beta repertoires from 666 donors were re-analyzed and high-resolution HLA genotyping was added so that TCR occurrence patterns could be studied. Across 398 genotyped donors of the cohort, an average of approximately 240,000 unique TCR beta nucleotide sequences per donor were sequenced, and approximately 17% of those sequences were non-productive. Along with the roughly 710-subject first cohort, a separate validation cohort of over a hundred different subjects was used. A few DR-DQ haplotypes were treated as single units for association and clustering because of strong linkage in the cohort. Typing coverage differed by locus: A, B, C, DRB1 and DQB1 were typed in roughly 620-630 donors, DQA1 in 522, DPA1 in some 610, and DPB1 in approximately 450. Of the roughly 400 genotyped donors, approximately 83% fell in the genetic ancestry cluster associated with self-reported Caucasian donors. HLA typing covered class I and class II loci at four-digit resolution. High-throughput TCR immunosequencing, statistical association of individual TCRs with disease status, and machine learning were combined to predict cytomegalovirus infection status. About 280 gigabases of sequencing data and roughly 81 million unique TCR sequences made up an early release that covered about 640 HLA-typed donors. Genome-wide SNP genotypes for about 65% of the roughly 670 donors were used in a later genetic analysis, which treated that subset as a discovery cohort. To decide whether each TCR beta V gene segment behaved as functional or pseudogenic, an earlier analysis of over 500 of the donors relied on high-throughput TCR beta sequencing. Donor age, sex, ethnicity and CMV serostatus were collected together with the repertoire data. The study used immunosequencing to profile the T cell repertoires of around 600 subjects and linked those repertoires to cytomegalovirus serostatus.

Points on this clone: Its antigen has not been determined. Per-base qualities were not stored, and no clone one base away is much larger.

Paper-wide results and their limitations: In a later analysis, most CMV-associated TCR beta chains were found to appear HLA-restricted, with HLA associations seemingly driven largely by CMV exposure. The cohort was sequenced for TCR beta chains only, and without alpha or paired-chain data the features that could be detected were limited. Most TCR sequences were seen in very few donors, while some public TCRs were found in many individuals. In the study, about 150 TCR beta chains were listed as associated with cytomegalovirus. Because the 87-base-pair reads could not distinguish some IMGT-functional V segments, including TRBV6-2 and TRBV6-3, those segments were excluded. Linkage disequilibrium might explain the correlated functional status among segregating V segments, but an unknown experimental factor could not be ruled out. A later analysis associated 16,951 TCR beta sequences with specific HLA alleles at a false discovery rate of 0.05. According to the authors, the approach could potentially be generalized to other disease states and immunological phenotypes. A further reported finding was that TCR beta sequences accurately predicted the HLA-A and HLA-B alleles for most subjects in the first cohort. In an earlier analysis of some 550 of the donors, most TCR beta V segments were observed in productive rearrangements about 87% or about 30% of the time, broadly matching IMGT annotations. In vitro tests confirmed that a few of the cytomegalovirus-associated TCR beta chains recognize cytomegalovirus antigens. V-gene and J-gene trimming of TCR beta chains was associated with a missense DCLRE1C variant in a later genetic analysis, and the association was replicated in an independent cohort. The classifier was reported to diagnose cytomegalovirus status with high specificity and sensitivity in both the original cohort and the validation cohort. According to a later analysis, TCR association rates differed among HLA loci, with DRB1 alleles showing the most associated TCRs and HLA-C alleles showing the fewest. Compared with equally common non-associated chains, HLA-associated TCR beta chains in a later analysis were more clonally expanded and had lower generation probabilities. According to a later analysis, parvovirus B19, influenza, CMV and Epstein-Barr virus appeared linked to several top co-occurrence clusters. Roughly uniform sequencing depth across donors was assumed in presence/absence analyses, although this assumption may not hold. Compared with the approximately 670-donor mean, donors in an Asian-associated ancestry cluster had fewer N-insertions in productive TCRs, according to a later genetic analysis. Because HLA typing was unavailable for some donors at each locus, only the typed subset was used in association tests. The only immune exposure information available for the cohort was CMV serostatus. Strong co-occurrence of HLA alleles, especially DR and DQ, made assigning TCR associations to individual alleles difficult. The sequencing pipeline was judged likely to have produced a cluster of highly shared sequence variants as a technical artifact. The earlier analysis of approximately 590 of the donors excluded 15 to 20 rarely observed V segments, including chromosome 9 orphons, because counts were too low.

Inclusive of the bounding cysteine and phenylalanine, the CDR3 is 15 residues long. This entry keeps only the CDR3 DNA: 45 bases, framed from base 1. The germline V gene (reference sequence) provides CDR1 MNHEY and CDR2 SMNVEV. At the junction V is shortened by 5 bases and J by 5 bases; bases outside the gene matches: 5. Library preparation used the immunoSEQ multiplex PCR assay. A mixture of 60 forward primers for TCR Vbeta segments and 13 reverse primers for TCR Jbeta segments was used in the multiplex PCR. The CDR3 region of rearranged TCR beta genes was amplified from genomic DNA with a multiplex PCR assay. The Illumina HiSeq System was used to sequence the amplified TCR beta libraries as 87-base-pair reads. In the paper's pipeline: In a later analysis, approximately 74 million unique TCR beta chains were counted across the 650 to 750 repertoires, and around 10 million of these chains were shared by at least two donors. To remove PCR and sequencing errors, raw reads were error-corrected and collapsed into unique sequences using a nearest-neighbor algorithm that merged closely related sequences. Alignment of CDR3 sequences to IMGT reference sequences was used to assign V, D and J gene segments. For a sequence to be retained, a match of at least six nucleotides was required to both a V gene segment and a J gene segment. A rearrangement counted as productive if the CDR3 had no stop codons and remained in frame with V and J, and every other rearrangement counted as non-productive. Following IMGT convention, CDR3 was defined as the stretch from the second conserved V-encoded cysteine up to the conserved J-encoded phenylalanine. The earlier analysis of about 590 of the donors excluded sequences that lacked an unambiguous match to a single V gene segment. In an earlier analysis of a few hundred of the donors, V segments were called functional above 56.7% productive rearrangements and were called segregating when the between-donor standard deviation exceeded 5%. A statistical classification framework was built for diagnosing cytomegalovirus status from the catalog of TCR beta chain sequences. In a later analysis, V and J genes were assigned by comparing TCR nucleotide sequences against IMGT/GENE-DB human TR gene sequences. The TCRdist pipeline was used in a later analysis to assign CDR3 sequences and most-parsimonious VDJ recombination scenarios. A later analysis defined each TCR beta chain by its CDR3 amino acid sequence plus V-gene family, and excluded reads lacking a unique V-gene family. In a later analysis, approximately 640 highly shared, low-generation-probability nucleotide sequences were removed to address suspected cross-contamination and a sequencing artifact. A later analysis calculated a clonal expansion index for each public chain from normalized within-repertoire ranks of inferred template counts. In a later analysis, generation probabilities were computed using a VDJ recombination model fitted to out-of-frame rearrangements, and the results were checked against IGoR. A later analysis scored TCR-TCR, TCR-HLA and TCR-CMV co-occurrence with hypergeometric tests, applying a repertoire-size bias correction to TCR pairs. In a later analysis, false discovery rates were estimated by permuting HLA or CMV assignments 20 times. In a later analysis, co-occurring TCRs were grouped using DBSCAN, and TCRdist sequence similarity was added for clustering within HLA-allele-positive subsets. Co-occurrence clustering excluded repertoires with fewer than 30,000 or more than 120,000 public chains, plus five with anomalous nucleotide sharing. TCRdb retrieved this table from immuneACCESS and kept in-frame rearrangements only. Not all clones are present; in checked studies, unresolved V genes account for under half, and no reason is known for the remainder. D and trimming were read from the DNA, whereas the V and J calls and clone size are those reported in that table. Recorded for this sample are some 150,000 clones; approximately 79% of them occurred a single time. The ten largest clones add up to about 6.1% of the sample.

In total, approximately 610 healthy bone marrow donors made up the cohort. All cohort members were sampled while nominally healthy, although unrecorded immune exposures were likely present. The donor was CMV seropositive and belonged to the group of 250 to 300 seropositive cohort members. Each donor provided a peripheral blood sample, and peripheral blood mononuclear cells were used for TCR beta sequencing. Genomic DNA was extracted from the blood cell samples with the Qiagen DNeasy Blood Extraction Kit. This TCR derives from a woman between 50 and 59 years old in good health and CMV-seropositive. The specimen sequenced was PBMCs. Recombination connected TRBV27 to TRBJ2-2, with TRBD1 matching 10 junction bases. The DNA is TGTGCCAGCAGTAGACAGGGGGCGACGACCGGGGAGCTGTTTTTT. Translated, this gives CASSRQGATTGELFF.